Below, 18 T cell receptor beta chains from the same sample are listed, as sequenced in a study of T-cell reconstitution after alpha-beta-depleted transplantation in children (dated by TCRdb to the mid-2010s). Libraries came from PCR. The sequencer was an Illumina HiSeq 2500. TCR library preparation used molecular barcoding, with unique molecular identifiers applied to normalize quantification of the TCRbeta repertoire. Through fastp at Q25 and MiXCR, TCRdb rebuilt clones from the public reads, retaining in-frame beta chains. For every CDR3 protein sequence, its rows merge into one entry that carries the most common genes and DNA. This sample is represented by approximately 200,000 distinct CDR3 sequences; around 5.9% of them were singletons. 4.5% of the sample lies in the top ten. The meaning of the sample's treatment or condition label: allogeneic hematopoietic cell transplantation with graft depleted of TCRalphabeta T cells and CD19 B cells.

The material was PBMCs, obtained before TCRalphabeta/CD19-depleted stem cell transplant. The receptors originated from a girl under two years old with combined immunodeficiency, due to receive a stem cell transplant.

The table lists this clonotype with many counts. The chain is built from TRBV5-1 and TRBJ2-7, with D maybe TRBD1 (5 bases). The CDR3 is made up of 14 amino acids. The V and J ends lost 2 bases and 3 bases respectively, with 12 bases between them. CDR1 and CDR2 (germline): SGHRS, YFSETQ. The CDR3 loop reads CASSFGQGYYEQYF. Here the CDR3 DNA reads TGCGCCAGCAGCTTCGGTCAGGGTTACTACGAGCAGTACTTC.

This sequence joins TRBV29-1 and TRBJ1-2; tentatively, D is TRBD1 (5 bases). This CDR3 is built from 15 residues. Germline lookup yields CDR1 SQVTM and CDR2 ANQGSEA. Trimming left V 6 bases short and J 3 bases short, with 20 bases between. The CDR3 nucleotides are TGCAGCGTCCCCGACGCGACAGAGGGCGACTATGGCTACACCTTC. Encoded protein: CSVPDATEGDYGYTF.

This clonotype was detected ten times or more. This rearrangement joins TRBV5-1 to TRBJ1-2; D remains ambiguous. V gave up 4 bases and J gave up 1 base, with 11 bases separating them. The CDR3 has 14 residues. CDR1 is SGHRS, CDR2 YFSETQ, per germline. The CDR3 region has the DNA TGCGCCAGCAGCCCCAGCCTTTATAACTATGGCTACACCTTC. It codes for CASSPSLYNYGYTF.

This clonotype was observed many times. The chain carries TRBV20-1 and TRBJ2-1, with 9 bases aligning to TRBD2. From germline, CDR1 is DFQATT and CDR2 SNEGSKA (reference sequence). Trimming removed 3 bases from V and 8 bases from J; junction bases left unmatched: 11. CDR3 length equals 15 residues. The CDR3 region has the DNA TGCAGTGCTAGCCCTAGCGGGGCCCGTTCCCATGAGCAGTTCTTC. Its protein is CSASPSGARSHEQFF.

The chain combines TRBV29-1 with TRBJ1-2; 7 nucleotides align to TRBD1. With 2 bases clipped from V and 3 bases from J, the junction kept 6 bases outside the gene matches. CDR3 size: 14 residues. CDR1 and CDR2 from the germline V gene are SQVTM and ANQGSEA. DNA of the CDR3: TGCAGCGTTGAAAGGGCAGGGGGGGACTATGGCTACACCTTC. Amino acid sequence: CSVERAGGDYGYTF.

This clonotype has ten or more counts. The V gene is TRBV28, the J gene TRBJ2-7; D gene ambiguous. The germline gives CDR1 MDHEN, CDR2 SYDVKM. Between the trimmed V and J ends, which lost 7 bases and 5 bases, there was a span of 6 bases. This CDR3 contains 10 residues. CDR3 residues: CASKANEQYF. CDR3 nucleotide sequence: TGTGCCAGCAAGGCGAACGAGCAGTACTTC.

This clonotype was detected many times. This sequence joins TRBV13 and TRBJ2-3; TRBD2 matches at 10 bases. J was trimmed by 7 bases and V by 2 bases; bases with no gene match: 6. Germline CDR1 PRHDT, CDR2 FYEKMQ (reference sequence). This CDR3 region has 15 residues. For the CDR3, the DNA is TGTGCCAGCAGCTTATGGCTAGCGGGGGACCATACGCAGTATTTT. Translation gives CASSLWLAGDHTQYF. Looking up the rest from reference TRBV13 and TRBJ2-3 gives the full variable domain: AAGVIQSPRHLIKEKRETATLKCYPIPRHDTVYWYQQGPGQDPQFLISFYEKMQSDKGSIPDRFSAQQFSDYHSELNMSSLELGDSALYFCASSLWLAGDHTQYFGPGTRLTVL.

A note on this clonotype: Being one base from a much bigger clone, this may be a read error. The rearrangement uses TRBV13 and TRBJ2-3; TRBD1 matches at 8 bases. The CDR3 has 14 residues. In germline, CDR1 is PRHDT, CDR2 FYEKMQ (reference sequence). The CDR3 protein is CASSFYTGGDSQYF. The CDR3 DNA reads TGTGCCAGCAGCTTCTACACAGGGGGAGATTCGCAGTATTTT.

At least ten counts were recorded for this clonotype. The rearrangement links TRBV29-1 to TRBJ2-7, with D perhaps TRBD1 (6 bases). V shed 7 bases and J shed 7 bases, with 23 bases lying between them. The CDR3 runs to 14 residues. Germline assignment: CDR1 SQVTM and CDR2 ANQGSEA. DNA for the CDR3: TGCAGCGCTATTCCGGGACAACCTCCGGGGGAGCAGTACTTC. It yields the protein CSAIPGQPPGEQYF.

The count of this clonotype is one. This clone may be a read error of a much larger clone one base away. The DNA of the CDR3 is TGTGCCAGCAGCAACCTGGAGACAGGGACCTACTCCCAAGATACCCAGTACTTC. Its protein is CASSNLETGTYSQDTQYF. The chain links TRBV5-6 to TRBJ2-5, with 7 bases matching TRBD1. CDR1 is SGHDT and CDR2 is YYEEEE in the germline V gene. This CDR3 region has 18 residues. Based on the CDR3 plus reference TRBV5-6 and TRBJ2-5, the full variable domain is DAGVTQSPTHLIKTRGQQVTLRCSPKSGHDTVSWYQQALGQGPQFIFQYYEEEERQRGNFPDRFSGHQFPNYSSELNVNALLLGDSALYLCASSNLETGTYSQDTQYFGPGTRLLVL.

This clonotype has at least ten counts. This rearrangement joins TRBV12-3 or TRBV12-4 to TRBJ1-4, with 7 bases lining up with TRBD1. This CDR3 is built from 14 residues. V gave up 6 bases and J gave up 4 bases; unmatched junction bases: 5. The DNA of the CDR3 is TGTGCCAGCAGCATCGGGACAGTTAATGAAAAACTGTTTTTT. It translates to CASSIGTVNEKLFF.

The chain carries TRBV12-3 or TRBV12-4 and TRBJ1-2, with TRBD1 matching 11 bases. Unmatched junction bases numbered 6, after V lost 5 bases and J lost 4 bases. The CDR3 is made up of 15 amino acids. As DNA, the CDR3 is TGTGCCAGCAGTCCGGGACAGGGGGGTCTCTATGGCTACACCTTC. Translating it yields CASSPGQGGLYGYTF.

This clonotype was picked up many times. This chain uses TRBV7-3 with TRBJ2-7; D is possibly TRBD1 (5 bases). Germline loops: CDR1 SGHTA, CDR2 FQGTGA. Trimming removed 5 bases at V and 4 bases at J, with 18 bases between. This CDR3 spans 15 amino acids. The CDR3 DNA reads as TGTGCCAGCAGCACCCGCCCGGCAGGGCAATACGAGCAGTACTTC. This sequence encodes CASSTRPAGQYEQYF.

The chain couples TRBV11-3 to TRBJ2-1; the D call may be TRBD1 or TRBD2 (5 bases each). This CDR3 spans 15 amino acids. The V gene lost 5 bases and the J gene lost 5 bases, with 16 bases spanning the gap. Germline V gives CDR1 SGHNT, CDR2 YENEEA. The CDR3 DNA is TGTGCCAGCAGCCTACACACCGGGACCAACAATGAGCAGTTCTTC. Translating it yields CASSLHTGTNNEQFF. The full variable domain, completed using reference TRBV11-3 and TRBJ2-1, is EAGVVQSPRYKIIEKKQPVAFWCNPISGHNTLYWYLQNLGQGPELLIRYENEEAVDDSQLPKDRFSAERLKGVDSTLKIQPAELGDSAVYLCASSLHTGTNNEQFFGPGTRLTVL.

Here the CDR3 reads CASRATGPRNEKLFF. CDR3 in DNA: TGCGCCAGCAGAGCAACCGGGCCCAGGAATGAAAAACTGTTTTTT. The rearrangement uses TRBV5-1 and TRBJ1-4; no clear D gene. The CDR3 totals 15 residues. V lost 5 bases and J lost 5, with 16 bases in between. Germline V gene sequence: CDR1 SGHRS, CDR2 YFSETQ.

This clonotype was seen many times. The chain carries TRBV10-3 and TRBJ2-7; no clear D. Germline CDR1 and CDR2: ENHRY and SYGVKD. The length of the CDR3 is 18 residues. Trimming cost V 3 bases and J 0 bases, with 21 bases left between them. CDR3 in amino acids: CAISEGIVIHLSSYEQYF. CDR3 bases: TGTGCCATCAGTGAAGGTATCGTAATTCATCTTAGCTCCTACGAGCAGTACTTC.

This clonotype appeared many times. This rearrangement joins TRBV21-1 to TRBJ2-1; the table gives TRBD1 as D, unverified against the DNA. TRBV21-1 is assigned pseudogene status. CDR3 size: 14 residues. Here the CDR3 reads CASRMRGLRNEQFF. The CDR3 coding sequence is TGTGCCAGCCGCATGAGGGGGTTAAGAAATGAGCAGTTCTTC.

This clonotype was recorded at least ten times. The chain joins TRBV7-8 to TRBJ2-1; 7 bases agree with TRBD2. Germline loops: CDR1 SGHVS, CDR2 FQNEAQ. The CDR3 runs 19 residues. The trim removed 1 base at V and 6 bases at J, leaving 18 bases unmatched. The CDR3 region is CASSLGGGDELHLLNEQFF. The DNA for the CDR3 is TGTGCCAGCAGCTTAGGGGGAGGGGACGAATTACATTTACTCAATGAGCAGTTCTTC.